These 31 T cell receptor beta chains came from one sample sequenced in a study of a mutant IDH1 vaccine in newly diagnosed glioma. Libraries were prepared by immunoSEQ multiplex PCR; TCRdb keeps only in-frame clonotypes and omits some of them. The sample lists just over 35,000 clones, 75% to 90% occurring once. Their antigen targets remain unknown. Sample time point: week 11, during vaccination. Doses consisted of 300 ug of mutant IDH1 20-mer peptide each, paired with topical imiquimod. The material sequenced was peripheral blood mononuclear cells (PBMCs), taken from a glioma patient whose treatment included an IDH1 peptide vaccine. The receptors were gathered from a woman younger than 45 with glioma. Some clones in this sample may be carry-over from other donors' samples.

The J gene is TRBJ2-1, the V gene TRBV4-2; the D call may be TRBD1 or TRBD2 (5 bases each). Trimming removed 1 base at V and 6 bases at J, with 13 bases between. This CDR3 is 15 amino acids long. The V gene's germline CDR1 is LGHNA and CDR2 YNFKEQ. For the CDR3, the DNA is TGTGCCAGCAGCCAAGGGACCTTTGGGGGCAATGAGCAGTTCTTC. It yields the protein CASSQGTFGGNEQFF.

This rearrangement joins TRBV15 to TRBJ1-1, with D possibly being TRBD1 (6 bases). Germline loops: CDR1 LNHNV, CDR2 YYDKDF (reference sequence). Trimming cost V 0 bases and J 1 base, with 9 bases left between them. This CDR3 has 15 amino acids. CDR3 DNA: TGTGCCACCAGCAGAGATCCGACAGGGAACACTGAAGCTTTCTTT. Its translation: CATSRDPTGNTEAFF.

The chain employs TRBV5-1 and TRBJ1-1; D gene ambiguous. Germline values: CDR1 SGHRS, CDR2 YFSETQ. This CDR3 comprises 16 residues. The V gene lost 3 bases and the J gene lost 0 bases, with 15 bases spanning the gap. The CDR3 DNA reads TGCGCCAGCAGCTCTAGGCAAGGAGCCATGAACACTGAAGCTTTCTTT. Protein product: CASSSRQGAMNTEAFF.

J is TRBJ2-7 and V is TRBV6-5; 9 bases match TRBD1. The CDR3 contains 14 residues. Looked up from germline, CDR1 is MNHEY and CDR2 is SVGAGI. J lost 1 base, V lost 6 bases, and 4 bases had no gene match. The CDR3, as DNA: TGTGCCAGCAGCTCCGGGACAGGGTCCTACGAGCAGTACTTC. Amino acids: CASSSGTGSYEQYF.

This chain joins TRBV30 and TRBJ2-1; TRBD1 aligns across 10 bases. After removal of 3 bases from V and 8 bases from J, the junction contained 10 bases not matched to a gene. The germline CDR1 and CDR2 sequences are GTSNPN and SVGIG (reference sequence). There are 15 residues in the CDR3. The DNA for the CDR3 is TGTGCCTGGAGCTCGGGGACAGGGGCAGAGGATGAGCAGTTCTTC. Its protein is CAWSSGTGAEDEQFF.

This clone has just one count. The CDR3 loop is CAWSVGLDEGYEQYF. Written as DNA, the CDR3 is TGTGCCTGGAGTGTAGGACTGGATGAGGGCTACGAGCAGTACTTC. This chain links TRBV30 with TRBJ2-7; a possible D gene is TRBD2 (5 bases). Per germline, CDR1 GTSNPN and CDR2 SVGIG (reference sequence). Trimming removed 0 bases at V and 3 bases at J, with 15 bases between. The CDR3 has 15 amino acids.

CDR3 nucleotides: TGTGCCAGCAGCCAAGTTAGCGGGAGGATGGGTGAGCAGTTCTTC. It encodes CASSQVSGRMGEQFF. The V gene is TRBV14, the J gene TRBJ2-1; 10 bases fit TRBD2. CDR1 and CDR2 from the germline V gene are SGHDN and FVKESK. Unmatched junction bases numbered 6, after V lost 1 base and J lost 9 bases. There are 15 residues in the CDR3.

V is TRBV2 and J is TRBJ2-3; 12 bases are shared with TRBD2. The CDR3 consists of 14 residues. Germline trimming cut 9 bases from V and 4 bases from J; bases unmatched to any gene: 5. Germline CDR1 SNHLY, CDR2 FYNNEI. The CDR3 loop is CASRLAGDADTQYF. CDR3 nucleotide sequence: TGTGCCAGTAGACTAGCGGGAGACGCAGATACGCAGTATTTT.

The chain has TRBV30 and TRBJ1-3; no reliable D call. Germline V gene lookup returns CDR1 GTSNPN and CDR2 SVGIG (reference sequence). This CDR3 has 13 residues. V lost 5 bases to trimming and J lost 4 bases, with 12 bases between them. The chain's CDR3 is CAWPGAAGNTIYF. The CDR3 DNA sequence: TGTGCCTGGCCGGGAGCTGCAGGAAACACCATATATTTT.

The chain recombines TRBV4-1 with TRBJ2-3; D not resolved. This CDR3 region has 15 residues. V was clipped by 5 bases and J by 2 bases, with 14 bases between them. Looked up from germline, CDR1 is MGHRA and CDR2 is YSYEKL. The DNA for the CDR3 is TGCGCCAGCAGCACCTTCGACGGCTACACAGATACGCAGTATTTT. This gives the protein CASSTFDGYTDTQYF.

The rearrangement links TRBV2 to TRBJ2-7; 8 bases map to TRBD1. Germline V gene data show CDR1 as SNHLY and CDR2 as FYNNEI. The CDR3 is 14 amino acids. V lost 4 bases, J lost 3 bases, and 5 bases stayed unmatched. CDR3 nucleotides: TGTGCCAGCAGTGGGGACAGGAGCCTCTACGAGCAGTACTTC. Protein: CASSGDRSLYEQYF. The complete variable domain, with remaining parts taken from reference TRBV2 and TRBJ2-7, reads EPEVTQTPSHQVTQMGQEVILRCVPISNHLYFYWYRQILGQKVEFLVSFYNNEISEKSEIFDDQFSVERPDGSNFTLKIRSTKLEDSAMYFCASSGDRSLYEQYFGPGTRLTVT.

V and J are TRBV25-1 and TRBJ1-4, with D unresolved. V dropped 1 base and J dropped 8 bases, with 8 bases sitting between them. Germline loops: CDR1 MGHDK, CDR2 SYGVNS. The CDR3 is made up of 13 amino acids. The CDR3 is CASSELEGEKLFF. CDR3 bases: TGTGCCAGCAGTGAATTAGAAGGAGAAAAACTGTTTTTT.

The chain employs TRBV5-1 and TRBJ2-7; D is ambiguous. The CDR3 consists of 18 residues. From germline, CDR1 is SGHRS and CDR2 YFSETQ. V lost 0 bases, J lost 0 bases, and 19 bases lay in between. CDR3 in amino acids: CASSLVAFVAGSSYEQYF. The CDR3 DNA reads TGCGCCAGCAGCTTGGTCGCGTTTGTGGCAGGAAGCTCCTACGAGCAGTACTTC.

V and J are TRBV5-1 and TRBJ1-2, with a tentative D call TRBD1 (5 bases). Deletions cut 0 bases from V and 5 bases from J, with 11 bases between. This CDR3 is 14 amino acids long. CDR1 is SGHRS and CDR2 is YFSETQ in the germline V gene. The CDR3 sequence is CASSLAGREYGYTF. For the CDR3, the DNA is TGCGCCAGCAGCTTGGCTGGCAGGGAGTATGGCTACACCTTC.

V usage is TRBV18 and J usage is TRBJ2-6, with D possibly matching TRBD1 (6 bases). V lost 1 base to trimming and J lost 2 bases, with 6 bases between them. The V gene's germline CDR1 is KGHSH and CDR2 LQKENI. This CDR3 is 15 amino acids long. CDR3 in amino acids: CASSPQGAGANVLTF. The CDR3 nucleotides read TGTGCCAGCTCACCACAGGGGGCTGGGGCCAACGTCCTGACTTTC.

J is TRBJ1-1 and V is TRBV6-1; no clear D. This CDR3 region has 16 residues. V shed 1 base and J shed 6 bases, with 18 bases lying between them. Per the germline V gene, CDR1 is MNHNS and CDR2 is SASEGT. CDR3 in amino acids: CASSEVGLILRAEAFF. The DNA of the CDR3 is TGTGCCAGCAGTGAAGTGGGGTTAATATTGAGGGCTGAAGCTTTCTTT.

This rearrangement joins TRBV9 to TRBJ1-3, with unresolved D. The ends were cut back, 4 bases at V and 4 bases at J, with 9 bases in the middle. Looked up from germline, CDR1 is SGDLS and CDR2 is YYNGEE. This CDR3 region has 13 residues. The chain's CDR3 is CASSLGGGNTIYF. DNA for the CDR3: TGTGCCAGCAGCCTGGGCGGGGGAAACACCATATATTTT.

The chain has TRBV5-6 and TRBJ2-7; D may be TRBD1 (6 bases). Per germline, CDR1 SGHDT and CDR2 YYEEEE. Deletions cut 3 bases from V and 0 bases from J, with 10 bases between. The CDR3 totals 14 residues. CDR3 sequence reads: CASSSGTFSYEQYF. The CDR3 DNA follows: TGTGCCAGCAGCTCCGGGACATTCTCCTACGAGCAGTACTTC. Full variable domain (remainder filled in from reference TRBV5-6 and TRBJ2-7): DAGVTQSPTHLIKTRGQQVTLRCSPKSGHDTVSWYQQALGQGPQFIFQYYEEEERQRGNFPDRFSGHQFPNYSSELNVNALLLGDSALYLCASSSGTFSYEQYFGPGTRLTVT.

This sequence joins TRBV30 and TRBJ2-3, with TRBD1 identical over 7 bases. Germline-derived CDR1 and CDR2 are GTSNPN and SVGIG (reference sequence). V was pared by 5 bases and J by 5 bases, with 4 bases of the junction left unmatched. The CDR3 is 12 residues long. The DNA for the CDR3 is TGTGCCTGGCGACAGGGCAGAGATACGCAGTATTTT. Translation: CAWRQGRDTQYF.

The J gene is TRBJ1-4, the V gene TRBV6-5; no firm D call. The germline V gene has CDR1 MNHEY and CDR2 SVGAGI. CDR3 length equals 15 residues. Trimming left V 0 bases short and J 4 bases short, with 9 bases between. The CDR3 region has the DNA TGTGCCAGCAGTTACTCGGCTCAAGATAATGAAAAACTGTTTTTT. Protein sequence: CASSYSAQDNEKLFF.

This chain connects TRBV7-9 to TRBJ2-7; TRBD1 matches at 8 bases. The CDR3 totals 16 residues. The germline gives CDR1 SEHNR, CDR2 FQNEAQ (reference sequence). J lost 5 bases, V lost 5 bases, and 14 bases had no gene match. CDR3 residues: CASSLLGRQGANEQYF. The CDR3 DNA reads TGTGCCAGCAGCCTTTTAGGCCGGCAGGGGGCGAACGAGCAGTACTTC.

The chain is built from TRBV29-1 and TRBJ2-7, with 10 nucleotides matching TRBD1. The V gene end was trimmed by 3 bases and the J gene end by 2 bases; junction bases not matched to a gene: 4. Germline V gives CDR1 SQVTM, CDR2 ANQGSEA. The CDR3 runs 14 residues. CDR3 DNA: TGCAGCGTTGAGGGGACAGGGGCCCCCTACGAGCAGTACTTC. Translating it yields CSVEGTGAPYEQYF.

This chain connects TRBV12-2 to TRBJ2-7; the table gives TRBD2 as D, unverified against the DNA. TRBV12-2 is a pseudogene segment. There are 17 residues in the CDR3. CDR3 in amino acids: CASRDSSGGYSVGEQYF. CDR3 coding DNA: TGTGCAAGTCGCGACAGTAGCGGGGGGTATAGCGTCGGGGAGCAGTACTTC.

The chain combines TRBV7-6 with TRBJ2-7; 15 nucleotides match TRBD2. The V and J ends lost 1 base and 0 bases, in that order; junction bases with no gene match: 4. CDR3 length equals 18 residues. Germline CDR1 reads SGHVS; CDR2 reads FNYEAQ. CDR3 DNA: TGTGCCAGCAGCTTAGGCGGGACTAGCGGGGGGTTCTCCTACGAGCAGTACTTC. Its translation is CASSLGGTSGGFSYEQYF. Drawing the rest from reference TRBV7-6 and TRBJ2-7, the complete variable domain is GAGVSQSPRYKVTKRGQDVALRCDPISGHVSLYWYRQALGQGPEFLTYFNYEAQQDKSGLPNDRFSAERPEGSISTLTIQRTEQRDSAMYRCASSLGGTSGGFSYEQYFGPGTRLTVT.

In this sample, this clone turned up a few times. An end of the junction differs from the germline gene, which may be a read error. The chain recombines TRBV6-6 with TRBJ1-3, with no clear D. The CDR3 is 13 residues long. The germline V gene has CDR1 MNHNY and CDR2 SVGAGI (reference sequence). The CDR3 is CASSYTKVGSADF. For the CDR3, the DNA is TGTGCCAGCAGTTACACGAAGGTGGGCAGTGCGGATTTT.

The J gene is TRBJ2-1, the V gene TRBV19; D might be TRBD1 (6 bases). CDR1 and CDR2 from the germline V gene are LNHDA and SQIVND (reference sequence). V lost 6 bases and J lost 2, with 11 bases in between. This CDR3 contains 14 residues. The CDR3 is CASSLGGTYNEQFF. The CDR3 DNA is TGTGCCAGTAGCCTAGGGGGAACCTACAATGAGCAGTTCTTC.

This clone was counted once. This chain links TRBV5-6 with TRBJ2-2; D not resolved. The ends were cut back, 1 base at V and 2 bases at J, with 0 bases in the middle. Germline V CDR1 and CDR2: SGHDT, YYEEEE. This CDR3 region has 12 residues. CDR3 amino acids: CASSLNTGELFF. The CDR3 coding sequence is TGTGCCAGCAGCTTGAACACCGGGGAGCTGTTTTTT.

This clone was seen only a few times. The V call is TRBV19, the J call TRBJ2-1; 7 bases line up with TRBD2. The length of the CDR3 is 12 residues. V was pared by 4 bases and J by 6 bases, with 0 bases of the junction left unmatched. Germline-derived CDR1 and CDR2 are LNHDA and SQIVND (reference sequence). The CDR3 sequence is CASSRTSNEQFF. As DNA, the CDR3 is TGTGCCAGTAGTAGGACTAGCAATGAGCAGTTCTTC.

Only one count was recorded for this clone. This chain connects TRBV19 to TRBJ1-4; D gene unclear. This CDR3 is 13 amino acids long. The V end was cut by 5 bases, the J end by 4 bases, with 8 bases between. Per germline, CDR1 LNHDA and CDR2 SQIVND (reference sequence). This CDR3 reads CASSWQLNEKLFF. Written as DNA, the CDR3 is TGTGCCAGTAGTTGGCAGCTTAATGAAAAACTGTTTTTT.

V is TRBV6-1 and J is TRBJ1-1; D is possibly TRBD1 (5 bases). The CDR3 totals 19 residues. Germline values: CDR1 MNHNS, CDR2 SASEGT. Trimming took off 0 bases at V and 0 bases at J, with 20 bases between the two ends. The CDR3: CASSEALGVKDGLNTEAFF. The DNA of the CDR3 is TGTGCCAGCAGTGAAGCGCTGGGGGTTAAAGACGGTTTGAACACTGAAGCTTTCTTT.

This chain links TRBV27 with TRBJ2-5, with 8 positions matching TRBD1. The CDR3 sequence is 13 residues long. V trimming: 5 bases; J trimming: 5 bases; junction bases outside the gene matches: 4. The germline V gene has CDR1 MNHEY and CDR2 SMNVEV (reference sequence). Here the CDR3 DNA reads TGTGCCAGCAGTATGCAGGGGGCGGAGACCCAGTACTTC. Amino acids: CASSMQGAETQYF.